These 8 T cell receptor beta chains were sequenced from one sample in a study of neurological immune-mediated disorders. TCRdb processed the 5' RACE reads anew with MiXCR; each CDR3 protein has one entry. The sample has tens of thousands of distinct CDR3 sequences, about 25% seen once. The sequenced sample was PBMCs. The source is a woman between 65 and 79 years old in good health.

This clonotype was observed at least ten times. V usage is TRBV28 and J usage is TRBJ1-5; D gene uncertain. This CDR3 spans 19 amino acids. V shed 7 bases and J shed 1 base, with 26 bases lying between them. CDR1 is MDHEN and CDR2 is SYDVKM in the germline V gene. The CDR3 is CASTSIREEGFWSNQPQHF. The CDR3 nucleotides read TGTGCCAGCACTTCCATACGGGAAGAGGGTTTTTGGAGCAATCAGCCCCAGCATTTT.

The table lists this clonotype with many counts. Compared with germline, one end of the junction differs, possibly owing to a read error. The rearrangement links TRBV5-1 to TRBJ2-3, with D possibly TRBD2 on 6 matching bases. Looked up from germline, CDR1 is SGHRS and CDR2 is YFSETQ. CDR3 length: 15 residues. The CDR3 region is CASMGMGTSRDTQYF. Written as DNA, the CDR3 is TGCGCCAGCATGGGGATGGGCACTAGCAGAGATACGCAGTATTTT.

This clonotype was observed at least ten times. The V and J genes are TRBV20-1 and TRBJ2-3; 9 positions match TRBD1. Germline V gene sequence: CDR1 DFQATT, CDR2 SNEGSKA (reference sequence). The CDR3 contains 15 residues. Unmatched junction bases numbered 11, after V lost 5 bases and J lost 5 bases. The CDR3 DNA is TGCAGTGCTTCCTACAGGGGGCGAGGAGGAGATACGCAGTATTTT. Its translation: CSASYRGRGGDTQYF.

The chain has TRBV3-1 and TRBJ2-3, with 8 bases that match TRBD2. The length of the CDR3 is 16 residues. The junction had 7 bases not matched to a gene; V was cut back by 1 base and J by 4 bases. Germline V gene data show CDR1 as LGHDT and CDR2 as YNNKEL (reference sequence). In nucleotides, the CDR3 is TGTGCCAGCAGCCAAGTTTTTATGCGGGGGGCAGATACGCAGTATTTT. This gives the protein CASSQVFMRGADTQYF.

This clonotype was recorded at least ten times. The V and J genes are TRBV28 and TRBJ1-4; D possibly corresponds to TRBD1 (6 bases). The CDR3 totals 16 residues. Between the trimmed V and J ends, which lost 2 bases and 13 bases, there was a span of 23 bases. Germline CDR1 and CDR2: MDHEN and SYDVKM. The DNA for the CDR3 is TGTGCCAGCAGTTTAGCGGGGACATCTGAATGGGTTGGACTGTTTTTT. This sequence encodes CASSLAGTSEWVGLFF.

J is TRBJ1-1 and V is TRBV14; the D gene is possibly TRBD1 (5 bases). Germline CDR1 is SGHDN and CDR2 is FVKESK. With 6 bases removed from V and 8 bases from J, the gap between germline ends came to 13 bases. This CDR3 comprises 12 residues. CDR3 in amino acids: CASSKVWGEAFF. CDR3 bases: TGTGCCAGCAGTAAGGTTTGGGGGGAAGCTTTCTTT.

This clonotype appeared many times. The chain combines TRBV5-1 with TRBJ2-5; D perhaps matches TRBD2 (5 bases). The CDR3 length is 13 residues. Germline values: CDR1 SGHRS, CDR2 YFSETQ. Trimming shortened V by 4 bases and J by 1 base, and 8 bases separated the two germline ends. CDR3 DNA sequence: TGCGCCAGCAGCCCCGGGGTCCAAGAGACCCAGTACTTC. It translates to CASSPGVQETQYF.

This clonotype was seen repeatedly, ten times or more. The CDR3 loop is CASSLGGRFADTQYF. CDR3 nucleotides: TGTGCCAGCAGCTTAGGCGGGAGATTTGCAGATACGCAGTATTTT. The rearrangement uses TRBV7-2 and TRBJ2-3, with 7 bases matching TRBD2. The V segment lost 1 base and the J segment 4 bases; nucleotides outside the gene matches: 5. Germline-derived CDR1 and CDR2 are SGHTA and FQGNSA. The length of the CDR3 is 15 residues.